Listed below are T cell receptor beta chains from one sample, sequenced in a study of shared T cell receptors in the human thymus. Method: immunoSEQ multiplex PCR; TCRdb's copy keeps in-frame clones and lacks some. The data hold approximately 580,000 clones, with about 84% observed a single time. These data were likewise used in another study, on human thymus T cells.

The sequenced sample was thymocytes. The source of these receptors is a boy under two years old with a congenital heart defect. Each CDR3 is given with its conserved first and last residue. Each record gives: V gene, CDR3 protein.

TRBV6-1,CASSDTVSGNTIYF
TRBV7-2,CASARGAGNEQFF
TRBV15,CATSARRRIRREETQYF
TRBV19,CASSLGPSYEQYF
TRBV4-1,CASSHHQGVEGYTF
TRBV7-2,CASSLQGGSYNEQFF
TRBV29-1,CSVDLAELDTQYF
TRBV28,CASSQTSGRGSSYNEQFF
TRBV27,CASSPDRGGRKNTEAFF
TRBV27,CASSSGGHEQFF
TRBV4-3,CASSQKDLLGGDYEQYF
TRBV19,CASRAGQYNTEAFF
TRBV10-3,CAISEWSDGDGYTF
TRBV7-2,CASSSDGFNQPQHF
TRBV6-6,CASNRGPYEQYF
TRBV30,CAWSAAGTSYEQYF
TRBV21-1,CASSPSGRSCNEQFF
TRBV11-1,CASSSSTLQGAPVEQYF
TRBV19,CASSPQGGLYEQYF
TRBV10-3,CAISENPPGGGGNTIYF
TRBV27,CASSLSQRPSTDTQYF
TRBV14,CASGTRPHEQYF
TRBV5-5,CASSLREGERNTGELFF
TRBV7-9,CASSSTGYDEQFF
TRBV28,CASSLPRQGLNTEAFF
TRBV7-8,CASSPGWGRYYNEQFF
TRBV28,CASSLDRGGYEQYF